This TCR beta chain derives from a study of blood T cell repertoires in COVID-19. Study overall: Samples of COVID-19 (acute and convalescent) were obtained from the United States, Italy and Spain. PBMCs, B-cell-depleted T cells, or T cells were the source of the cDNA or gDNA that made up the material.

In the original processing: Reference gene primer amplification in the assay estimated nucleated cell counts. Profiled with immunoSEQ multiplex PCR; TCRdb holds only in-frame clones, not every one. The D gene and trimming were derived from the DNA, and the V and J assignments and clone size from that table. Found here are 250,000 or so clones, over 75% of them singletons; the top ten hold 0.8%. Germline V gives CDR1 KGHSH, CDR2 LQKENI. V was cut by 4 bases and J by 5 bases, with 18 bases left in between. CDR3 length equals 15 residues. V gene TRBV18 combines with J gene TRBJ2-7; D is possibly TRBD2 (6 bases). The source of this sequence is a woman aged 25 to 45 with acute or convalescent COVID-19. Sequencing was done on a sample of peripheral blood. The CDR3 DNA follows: TGTGCCAGCTCACGGGAAGTTGGAGGGGTGAACGAGCAGTACTTC. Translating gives CASSREVGGVNEQYF.